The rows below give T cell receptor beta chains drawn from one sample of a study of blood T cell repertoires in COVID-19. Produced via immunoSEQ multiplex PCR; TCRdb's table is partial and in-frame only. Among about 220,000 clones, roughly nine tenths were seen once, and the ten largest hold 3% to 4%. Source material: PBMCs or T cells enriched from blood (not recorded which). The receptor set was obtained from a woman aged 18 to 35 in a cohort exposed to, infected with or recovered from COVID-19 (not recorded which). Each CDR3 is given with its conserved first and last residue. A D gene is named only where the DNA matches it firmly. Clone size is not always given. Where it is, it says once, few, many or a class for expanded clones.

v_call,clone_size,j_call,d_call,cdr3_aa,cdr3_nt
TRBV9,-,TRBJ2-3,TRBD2,CASSVGLAGPNTDTQYF,TGTGCCAGCAGCGTCGGACTAGCGGGACCCAACACAGATACGCAGTATTTT
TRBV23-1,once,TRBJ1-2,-,CASSQGRLNYGYTF,TGCGCCAGCAGTCAGGGGCGCTTAAACTATGGCTACACCTTC
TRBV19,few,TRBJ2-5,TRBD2,CASSPGGGGKTQYF,TGTGCCAGTAGTCCGGGGGGAGGTGGAAAGACCCAGTACTTC
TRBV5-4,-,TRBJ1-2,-,CASSPTGKYGYTF,TGTGCCAGCAGCCCGACAGGAAAGTATGGCTACACCTTC
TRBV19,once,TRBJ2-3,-,CASARWGDSTDTQYF,TGTGCCAGCGCAAGGTGGGGGGATAGCACAGATACGCAGTATTTT
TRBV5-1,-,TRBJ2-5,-,CASSLAQGNSETQYF,TGCGCCAGCAGCTTGGCGCAGGGGAATTCGGAGACCCAGTACTTC
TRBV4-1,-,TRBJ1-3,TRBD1,CASSQERLQGAGNTIYF,TGCGCCAGCAGCCAAGAAAGACTTCAGGGGGCTGGAAACACCATATATTTT
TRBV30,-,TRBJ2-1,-,CAWSVFGSEQFF,TGTGCCTGGAGTGTGTTCGGTAGTGAGCAGTTCTTC
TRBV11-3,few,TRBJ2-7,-,CASSLDGPYEQYF,TGTGCCAGCAGCTTAGATGGGCCCTACGAGCAGTACTTC
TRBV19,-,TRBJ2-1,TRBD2,CASSTSGVRGDEQFF,TGTGCCAGTAGTACTAGCGGAGTTAGAGGCGATGAGCAGTTCTTC
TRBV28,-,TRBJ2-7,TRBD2,CASSERLALNHEQYF,TGTGCCAGCAGTGAAAGACTAGCATTGAACCACGAGCAGTACTTC
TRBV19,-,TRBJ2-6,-,CASHPARQALRPGANVLTF,TGTGCCAGCCACCCTGCCCGACAGGCATTGCGGCCTGGGGCCAACGTCCTGACTTTC
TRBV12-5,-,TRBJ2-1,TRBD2,CASARSSGSWNSYNEQFF,TGTGCTAGTGCACGTTCTAGCGGGAGTTGGAACTCCTACAATGAGCAGTTCTTC
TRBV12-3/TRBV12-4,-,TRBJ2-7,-,CASSSGANYEQYF,TGTGCCAGCAGTTCGGGAGCGAACTACGAGCAGTACTTC
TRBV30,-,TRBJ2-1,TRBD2,CAWRRLGTSGSNEQFF,TGTGCCTGGAGGAGACTCGGGACTAGCGGGAGTAATGAGCAGTTCTTC
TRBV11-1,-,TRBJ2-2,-,CASSLGAPGSGELFF,TGTGCCAGCAGCTTAGGAGCCCCAGGCTCCGGGGAGCTGTTTTTT
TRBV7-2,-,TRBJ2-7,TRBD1,CASSITGTGSYEQYF,TGTGCCAGCAGCATCACCGGGACAGGCTCCTACGAGCAGTACTTC
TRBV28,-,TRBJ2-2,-,CASSLAGGELFF,TGTGCCAGCAGTTTAGCGGGGGGGGAGCTGTTTTTT
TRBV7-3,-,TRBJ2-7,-,CASSPTDSPSYEQYF,TGTGCCAGCAGCCCAACGGACTCTCCTAGTTACGAGCAGTACTTC
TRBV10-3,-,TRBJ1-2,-,CAISGGFGRTEHNYGYTF,TGTGCCATCAGTGGTGGGTTCGGTAGAACAGAACATAACTATGGCTACACCTTC
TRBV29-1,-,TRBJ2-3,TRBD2,CSVLKGLADIDTQYF,TGCAGCGTCCTTAAGGGACTAGCGGACATAGATACGCAGTATTTT
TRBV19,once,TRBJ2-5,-,CASSTTTNRETQYF,TGTGCCAGTAGTACCACTACTAACCGGGAGACCCAGTACTTC
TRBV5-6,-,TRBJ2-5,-,CASRGWGEETQYF,TGTGCCAGCAGAGGCTGGGGGGAAGAGACCCAGTACTTC
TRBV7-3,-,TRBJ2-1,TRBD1,CASSSGQGEQFF,TGTGCCAGCAGCTCCGGACAGGGTGAGCAGTTCTTC
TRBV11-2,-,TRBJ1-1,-,CASSFQGGGTEAFF,TGTGCCAGCAGCTTCCAGGGCGGTGGCACTGAAGCTTTCTTT
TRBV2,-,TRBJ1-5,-,CASTRQPYSNQPQHF,TGTGCCAGTACCCGACAGCCCTATAGCAATCAGCCCCAGCATTTT
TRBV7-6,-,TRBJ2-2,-,CASSSYYTGELFF,TGTGCCAGCAGCTCTTATTACACCGGGGAGCTGTTTTTT
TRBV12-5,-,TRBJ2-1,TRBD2,CASGIGAGVVDEQFF,TGTGCTAGTGGAATAGGAGCGGGAGTAGTGGATGAGCAGTTCTTC
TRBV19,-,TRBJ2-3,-,CASSMVNGPTQYF,TGTGCCAGTAGTATGGTGAATGGCCCTACGCAGTATTTT
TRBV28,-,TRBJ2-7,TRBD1,CASRATGTGNSYEQYF,TGTGCCAGCCGCGCCACCGGGACAGGGAACTCCTACGAGCAGTACTTC
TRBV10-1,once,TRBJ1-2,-,CASSAQVGYGYTF,TGCGCCAGCAGTGCACAGGTTGGCTATGGCTACACCTTC
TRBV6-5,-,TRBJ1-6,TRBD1,CASYPRDSNSPLHF,TGTGCCAGCTACCCGAGGGACAGTAATTCACCCCTCCACTTT
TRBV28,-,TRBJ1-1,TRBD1,CASSPDRVNTEAFF,TGTGCCAGCAGTCCAGACAGGGTGAACACTGAAGCTTTCTTT
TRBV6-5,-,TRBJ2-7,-,CASRPDGGRFYEQYF,TGTGCCAGCAGACCAGACGGGGGACGATTCTACGAGCAGTACTTC
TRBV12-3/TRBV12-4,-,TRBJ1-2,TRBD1,CASSPQGAGGYTF,TGTGCCAGCAGTCCCCAGGGGGCTGGAGGCTACACCTTC
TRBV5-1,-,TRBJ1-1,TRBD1,CASSIRQGVNTEAFF,TGCGCCAGCAGCATCCGACAGGGCGTGAACACTGAAGCTTTCTTT
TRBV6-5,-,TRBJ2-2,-,CASSILAPGELFF,TGTGCCAGCAGTATCCTGGCCCCCGGGGAGCTGTTTTTT
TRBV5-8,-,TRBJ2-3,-,CASSLSGITDTQYF,TGTGCCAGCAGCTTATCCGGGATCACAGATACGCAGTATTTT
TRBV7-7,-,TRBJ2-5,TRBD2,CASSLGREALGTQYF,TGTGCTAGCAGCTTAGGGCGGGAGGCCCTGGGAACCCAGTACTTC
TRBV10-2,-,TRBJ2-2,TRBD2,CASSHRGGWDGELFF,TGCGCCAGCAGCCATCGGGGGGGCTGGGACGGGGAGCTGTTTTTT
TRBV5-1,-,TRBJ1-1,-,CASSLAGMNTEAFF,TGCGCCAGCAGCTTGGCAGGGATGAACACTGAAGCTTTCTTT
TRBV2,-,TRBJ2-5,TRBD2,CASRPTSGAETQYF,TGTGCCAGCAGACCCACTAGCGGGGCAGAGACCCAGTACTTC
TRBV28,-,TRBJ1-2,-,CASSFPTGNYGYTF,TGTGCCAGCAGTTTCCCGACAGGAAACTATGGCTACACCTTC
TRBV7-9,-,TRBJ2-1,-,CASSLESAGNNEQFF,TGTGCCAGCAGCTTAGAATCCGCAGGGAACAATGAGCAGTTCTTC
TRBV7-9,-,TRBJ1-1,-,CASRETALEAFF,TGTGCCAGCAGGGAGACAGCGCTTGAAGCTTTCTTT
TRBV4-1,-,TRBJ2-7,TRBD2,CASSLRTSGNYEQYF,TGCGCCAGCAGCCTTAGGACTAGCGGGAACTACGAGCAGTACTTC
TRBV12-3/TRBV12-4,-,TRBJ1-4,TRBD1,CASSPGQAEKLFF,TGTGCCAGCAGCCCGGGACAGGCTGAAAAACTGTTTTTT
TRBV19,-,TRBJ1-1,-,CASSPSWNTEAFF,TGTGCCAGTAGCCCGTCCTGGAACACTGAAGCTTTCTTT
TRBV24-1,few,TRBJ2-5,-,CATSDPIQETQYF,TGTGCCACCAGTGATCCAATCCAAGAGACCCAGTACTTC
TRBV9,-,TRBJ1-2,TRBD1,CASSSIKGQGSYGYTF,TGTGCCAGCAGCTCCATAAAGGGACAGGGAAGCTATGGCTACACCTTC
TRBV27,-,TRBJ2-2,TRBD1,CASSPGQARTGELFF,TGTGCCAGCAGTCCGGGACAGGCCCGTACCGGGGAGCTGTTTTTT
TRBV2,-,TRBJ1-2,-,CASSEPRARGYTF,TGTGCCAGCAGTGAACCCCGCGCGAGAGGCTACACCTTC
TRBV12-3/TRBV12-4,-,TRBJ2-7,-,CASSPGPTEQYF,TGTGCCAGCAGTCCCGGTCCCACCGAGCAGTACTTC
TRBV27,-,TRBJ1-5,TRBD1,CASSSRTGVTQHF,TGTGCCAGCAGTTCCCGGACAGGGGTTACCCAGCATTTT
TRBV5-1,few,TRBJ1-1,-,CASSAEANTEAFF,TGCGCCAGCAGCGCCGAAGCTAACACTGAAGCTTTCTTT
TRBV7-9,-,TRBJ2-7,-,CASSPRVRPYEQYF,TGTGCCAGCAGTCCCAGGGTAAGGCCATACGAGCAGTACTTC
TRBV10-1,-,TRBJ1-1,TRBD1,CASSDGQDRGEAFF,TGCGCCAGCAGTGACGGACAGGATAGAGGGGAAGCTTTCTTT
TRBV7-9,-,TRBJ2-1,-,CASQPVLLRNEQFF,TGTGCCAGCCAGCCGGTTCTACTACGCAATGAGCAGTTCTTC
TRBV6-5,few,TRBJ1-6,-,CASSYEAGDSPLHF,TGTGCCAGCAGTTACGAGGCGGGGGATTCACCCCTCCACTTT